These 26 T cell receptor beta chains originate from one sample sequenced in a study of shared clonotypes between healthy human individuals. The method was immunoSEQ multiplex PCR; TCRdb's version includes in-frame clones alone and lacks a portion of them. This sample has 2 million to 2.5 million clones, with almost 96% found just once. Material for sequencing was naive CD4+ T cells sorted from blood. Indicated subset: CD45RA+ positively selected. These receptors were obtained from a man aged 18 to 29 in good health.

This sequence joins TRBV30 and TRBJ2-7, with D uncertain. Trimming cost V 3 bases and J 2 bases, with 5 bases left between them. This CDR3 region has 11 residues. CDR1 is GTSNPN, CDR2 SVGIG, per germline (reference sequence). The CDR3 here is CAWSHTYEQYF. The CDR3 DNA reads TGTGCCTGGAGCCACACCTACGAGCAGTACTTC.

V is TRBV30 and J is TRBJ1-4, with TRBD1 identical over 7 bases. This CDR3 has 14 residues. In germline, CDR1 is GTSNPN, CDR2 SVGIG (reference sequence). Trimming took 1 base from V and 8 from J; bases not matched to a gene: 7. CDR3: CAWSGTGILEKLFF. As DNA, the CDR3 is TGTGCCTGGAGTGGGACAGGAATTTTAGAAAAACTGTTTTTT. Combining the CDR3 with reference TRBV30 and TRBJ1-4 gives the whole variable domain SQTIHQWPATLVQPVGSPLSLECTVEGTSNPNLYWYRQAAGRGLQLLFYSVGIGQISSEVPQNLSASRPQDRQFILSSKKLLLSDSGFYLCAWSGTGILEKLFFGSGTQLSVL.

This clone came up once. The chain couples TRBV5-4 to TRBJ2-7, with TRBD2 matching over 9 bases. CDR1 is SGHNT, CDR2 YYREEE, per germline (reference sequence). The CDR3 contains 14 residues. Unmatched junction bases numbered 12, after V lost 4 bases and J lost 10 bases. CDR3 protein: CASSPGGREGLQYF. The CDR3 nucleotides are TGTGCCAGCAGCCCCGGGGGGCGGGAGGGCCTACAGTACTTC. Using reference TRBV5-4 and TRBJ2-7 for the parts outside the CDR3, the full variable domain is ETGVTQSPTHLIKTRGQQVTLRCSSQSGHNTVSWYQQALGQGPQFIFQYYREEENGRGNFPPRFSGLQFPNYSSELNVNALELDDSALYLCASSPGGREGLQYFGPGTRLTVT.

About this clone itself: One end of the junction is discordant with germline, which a read error may explain. The V and J genes are TRBV7-9 and TRBJ1-1, with D unresolved. The CDR3 sequence is 12 residues long. CDR1 is SEHNR, CDR2 FQNEAQ, per germline (reference sequence). The CDR3 DNA is TGTGCCACCAGCAGGTTGAACACTGAAGCTTTCTTT. Translating gives CATSRLNTEAFF. The variable domain in full, completed from reference TRBV7-9 and TRBJ1-1, reads DTGVSQNPRHKITKRGQNVTFRCDPISEHNRLYWYRQTLGQGPEFLTYFQNEAQLEKSRLLSDRFSAERPKGSFSTLEIQRTEQGDSAMYLCATSRLNTEAFFGQGTRLTVV.

The J gene is TRBJ1-4, the V gene TRBV11-1; TRBD1 is a possible D gene (5 bases). The V end was cut by 5 bases, the J end by 8 bases, with 24 bases between. This CDR3 has 17 residues. The germline gives CDR1 SGHAT, CDR2 FQDESV (reference sequence). In DNA form, the CDR3 reads TGTGCCAGCAGCCCGACTAATTCCGGACGGCAGGGAGAAAAACTGTTTTTT. Amino acids: CASSPTNSGRQGEKLFF.

The chain combines TRBV29-1 with TRBJ1-2; D gene unclear. The CDR3 contains 13 residues. Trimming left V 5 bases short and J 0 bases short, with 10 bases between. The germline CDR1 and CDR2 sequences are SQVTM and ANQGSEA. As DNA, the CDR3 is TGCAGCGTTCGCGCAGGAGCTAACTATGGCTACACCTTC. This gives the protein CSVRAGANYGYTF.

The rearrangement uses TRBV2 and TRBJ2-1; 10 nucleotides line up with TRBD1. V lost 4 bases to trimming and J lost 7 bases; unmatched junction nucleotides: 7. This CDR3 comprises 15 residues. Germline CDR1 SNHLY, CDR2 FYNNEI. The CDR3 DNA reads as TGTGCCAGCAGTGGACAGGGGACAGGGGAAAATGAGCAGTTCTTC. Translating it yields CASSGQGTGENEQFF.

This chain links TRBV7-8 with TRBJ1-5, with TRBD1 matching over 8 bases. V shed 5 bases, J shed 3 bases, and the junction held 3 bases outside the gene matches. Germline V gives CDR1 SGHVS, CDR2 FQNEAQ. This CDR3 comprises 14 residues. The CDR3 protein is CASSRTGYNQPQHF. The CDR3 DNA reads as TGTGCCAGCAGCCGGACAGGGTACAATCAGCCCCAGCATTTT.

The chain uses TRBV10-2 and TRBJ1-1; no clear D gene. Deletions cut 7 bases from V and 1 base from J, with 10 bases between. Germline values: CDR1 WSHSY, CDR2 SAAADI. The CDR3 totals 13 residues. The CDR3 loop reads CASKPPENTEAFF. The CDR3 bases are TGCGCCAGCAAGCCCCCGGAGAACACTGAAGCTTTCTTT.

The chain employs TRBV2 and TRBJ2-3; tentatively, D is TRBD1 (5 bases). Germline lookup yields CDR1 SNHLY and CDR2 FYNNEI. V was trimmed by 4 bases and J by 5 bases, leaving 7 bases between them. The CDR3 runs to 12 residues. The CDR3 is CASSVQGDTQYF. The CDR3 nucleotides read TGTGCCAGCAGTGTGCAGGGAGATACGCAGTATTTT.

The chain employs TRBV2 and TRBJ2-7, with D maybe TRBD1 (6 bases). Germline V CDR1 and CDR2: SNHLY, FYNNEI. V was pared by 10 bases and J by 0 bases, with 19 bases between. The CDR3 extends over 15 amino acids. DNA for the CDR3: TGTGCCACCCTCCGAACAGGGCCAAGCTCCTACGAGCAGTACTTC. Its protein is CATLRTGPSSYEQYF.

J is TRBJ2-7 and V is TRBV7-8; D remains unclear. V lost 3 bases to trimming and J lost 0 bases, with 12 bases between them. Germline V lookup: CDR1 SGHVS, CDR2 FQNEAQ. The CDR3 contains 15 residues. The CDR3: CASSFVGRNSYEQYF. The CDR3 nucleotides are TGTGCCAGCAGCTTCGTCGGGCGAAACTCCTACGAGCAGTACTTC.

The chain couples TRBV6-5 to TRBJ2-3; TRBD2 might be the D (6 bases). Trimming removed 5 bases from V and 0 bases from J, with 9 bases in between. The CDR3 runs 14 residues. Germline CDR1 reads MNHEY; CDR2 reads SVGAGI. CDR3 amino acids: CASSRGVSTDTQYF. CDR3 DNA sequence: TGTGCCAGCAGTCGCGGGGTTAGCACAGATACGCAGTATTTT.

This rearrangement joins TRBV6-1 to TRBJ2-7; TRBD1 is a possible D gene (5 bases). CDR3 length: 15 amino acids. The germline V and J ends were trimmed by 2 bases and 3 bases, with 14 bases remaining between them. Per germline, CDR1 MNHNS and CDR2 SASEGT. CDR3 protein: CASSEPGFPLYEQYF. CDR3 sequence (DNA): TGTGCCAGCAGTGAACCAGGGTTCCCCCTCTACGAGCAGTACTTC.

This clone has a single count. Other DNA sequences from this sample encode an identical CDR3 as well. This chain links TRBV7-9 with TRBJ2-5; D may be TRBD1 (6 bases). This CDR3 is built from 14 residues. V dropped 4 bases and J dropped 3 bases, with 12 bases sitting between them. CDR1 SEHNR and CDR2 FQNEAQ come from the germline V gene (reference sequence). The CDR3 loop is CASSYRTDKETQYF. CDR3 sequence (DNA): TGTGCCAGCAGCTACCGGACAGATAAAGAGACCCAGTACTTC.

This rearrangement joins TRBV28 to TRBJ1-5, with D perhaps TRBD1 (5 bases). CDR1 and CDR2 from the germline V gene are MDHEN and SYDVKM. The CDR3 has 15 residues. Deletions cut 7 bases from V and 0 bases from J, with 13 bases between. Here the CDR3 DNA reads TGTGCCAGCAAATTGGGGGGTAATAGCAATCAGCCCCAGCATTTT. Residues: CASKLGGNSNQPQHF. Supplemented by reference TRBV28 and TRBJ1-5, the full variable domain reads DVKVTQSSRYLVKRTGEKVFLECVQDMDHENMFWYRQDPGLGLRLIYFSYDVKMKEKGDIPEGYSVSREKKERFSLILESASTNQTSMYLCASKLGGNSNQPQHFGDGTRLSIL.

The rearrangement joins TRBV4-3 to TRBJ2-1, with D unclear. The CDR3 contains 13 residues. Trimming cost V 3 bases and J 10 bases, with 13 bases left between them. Germline CDR1 and CDR2: LGHNA and YSLEER. This CDR3 is CASSQKTGLEQFF. DNA of the CDR3: TGCGCCAGCAGCCAGAAAACTGGGCTCGAGCAGTTCTTC.

This chain links TRBV28 with TRBJ1-6; 9 nucleotides line up with TRBD1. The germline CDR1 and CDR2 sequences are MDHEN and SYDVKM. V lost 9 bases, J lost 7 bases, and 7 bases stayed unmatched. The CDR3 covers 14 residues. The CDR3 DNA reads TGTGCCAGTGGGACAGGGAGACAGAATTCACCCCTCCACTTT. Its translation: CASGTGRQNSPLHF.

V is TRBV9 and J is TRBJ2-5; 8 nucleotides line up with TRBD2. The V segment lost 0 bases and the J segment 5 bases; nucleotides outside the gene matches: 9. There are 16 residues in the CDR3. Germline values: CDR1 SGDLS, CDR2 YYNGEE. CDR3 in amino acids: CASSVGPAGVGETQYF. The DNA of the CDR3 is TGTGCCAGCAGCGTAGGGCCAGCGGGAGTCGGGGAGACCCAGTACTTC.

The gene calls are TRBV4-3 and TRBJ1-5; D may be TRBD1 (5 bases). V lost 0 bases, J lost 6 bases, and 12 bases lay in between. The CDR3 contains 15 residues. Germline CDR1 LGHNA, CDR2 YSLEER. The CDR3 coding sequence is TGCGCCAGCAGCCAAGATCAAGGGGTGGTTCAGCCCCAGCATTTT. Translation gives CASSQDQGVVQPQHF.

This chain uses TRBV4-1 with TRBJ2-7; no definite D call. Trimming removed 6 bases from V and 7 bases from J, with 10 bases in between. The CDR3 has 11 residues. Germline V gene data show CDR1 as MGHRA and CDR2 as YSYEKL. CDR3 in DNA: TGCGCCAGCAGTGGGTGGGGTGAGCAGTACTTC. The encoded protein is CASSGWGEQYF.

The rearrangement links TRBV2 to TRBJ1-6, with D possibly being TRBD1 (6 bases). The CDR3 runs to 13 residues. The V gene's germline CDR1 is SNHLY and CDR2 FYNNEI. Trimming removed 8 bases from V and 9 bases from J, with 14 bases in between. For the CDR3, the DNA is TGTGCCAGCGGATGGGGGCAAGTTTCACCCCTCCACTTT. This translates into CASGWGQVSPLHF.

The V gene is TRBV5-1, the J gene TRBJ2-3, with a possible D match to TRBD1 (6 bases). The CDR3 has 16 residues. V was clipped by 0 bases and J by 2 bases, with 13 bases between them. Looked up from germline, CDR1 is SGHRS and CDR2 is YFSETQ. CDR3 sequence: CASSLEGDTFTDTQYF. In nucleotides, the CDR3 is TGCGCCAGCAGCTTGGAGGGGGACACATTCACAGATACGCAGTATTTT. Using reference TRBV5-1 and TRBJ2-3 for the parts outside the CDR3, the full variable domain is KAGVTQTPRYLIKTRGQQVTLSCSPISGHRSVSWYQQTPGQGLQFLFEYFSETQRNKGNFPGRFSGRQFSNSRSEMNVSTLELGDSALYLCASSLEGDTFTDTQYFGPGTRLTVL.

The J gene is TRBJ1-1, the V gene TRBV9; TRBD1 agrees at 10 bases. Trimming took 0 bases from V and 10 from J; bases not matched to a gene: 6. Looked up from germline, CDR1 is SGDLS and CDR2 is YYNGEE. The CDR3 is 14 residues long. CDR3 amino acids: CASSVEGTGELAFF. CDR3 coding DNA: TGTGCCAGCAGCGTAGAAGGGACAGGGGAGTTAGCTTTCTTT.

The J gene is TRBJ2-3, the V gene TRBV28, with a weak D call TRBD2 (7 bases). Germline CDR1 MDHEN, CDR2 SYDVKM. Between the trimmed V and J ends, which lost 5 bases and 4 bases, there was a span of 22 bases. This CDR3 has 17 residues. The CDR3 reads CASSPPGGGGVSDTQYF. The CDR3 DNA sequence: TGTGCCAGCAGTCCCCCCGGAGGGGGGGGCGTCTCAGATACGCAGTATTTT.

The CDR3 DNA reads as TGTGCCAGCCGGTTAAGGGGAGGTGTTGAGCAGTTCTTC. Protein: CASRLRGGVEQFF. The rearrangement links TRBV6-6 to TRBJ2-1, with a possible D match to TRBD2 (6 bases). The CDR3 length is 13 residues. Germline CDR1 MNHNY, CDR2 SVGAGI (reference sequence). V shed 8 bases and J shed 9 bases, with 17 bases lying between them.